These T cell receptor beta chains were read from a single sample in a study of blood T cell repertoires in COVID-19. The assay was immunoSEQ multiplex PCR, and TCRdb's table has in-frame clones only and misses some. Among 160,000 or so clones listed, about 90% were seen once. Sequenced sample: PBMCs or T cells enriched from blood (not recorded which). The receptors shown here come from a human donor with acute COVID-19. The donor label of this sample is uncertain. The CDR3 runs from the conserved cysteine through the conserved F or W. Each record gives: J gene, V gene, clone size, D gene, CDR3 DNA, CDR3 protein. The D gene is left open where the match is weak. Clone size appears in some rows only: once, few, many, or a class for an expanded clone.

J: TRBJ2-7; V: TRBV7-2; size: .; D: TRBD2; DNA: TGTGCCAGCAGCTTGTCGCGGGGGGGCCGTTACGAGCAGTACTTC; CDR3: CASSLSRGGRYEQYF
J: TRBJ1-3; V: TRBV5-1; size: .; D: TRBD1; DNA: TGCGCCAGCAGCTTATCCGGGACAGGGGTCGCCTCCTCTGGAAACACCATATATTTT; CDR3: CASSLSGTGVASSGNTIYF
J: TRBJ1-1; V: TRBV7-9; size: .; D: .; DNA: TGTGCCAGCAGGCCAGGGGAAGCCACTGAAGCTTTCTTT; CDR3: CASRPGEATEAFF
J: TRBJ2-3; V: TRBV2; size: .; D: .; DNA: TGTGCCAGCAGTGTAGGGGCTAGCACAGATACGCAGTATTTT; CDR3: CASSVGASTDTQYF
J: TRBJ2-3; V: TRBV18; size: .; D: TRBD2; DNA: TGTGCCAGCTCACCTCAGGAGACTACACCGGGACTAGCGGGTTCAGATACGCAGTATTTT; CDR3: CASSPQETTPGLAGSDTQYF
J: TRBJ1-2; V: TRBV28; size: .; D: TRBD1; DNA: TGTGCCAGCAGTTCAGGACAGGGGGATGGCTACACCTTC; CDR3: CASSSGQGDGYTF
J: TRBJ2-3; V: TRBV25-1; size: .; D: TRBD2; DNA: TGTGCCAGCAGGCGAGAGCGGGGGGGCCGAGATACGCAGTATTTT; CDR3: CASRRERGGRDTQYF
J: TRBJ1-4; V: TRBV15; size: .; D: TRBD1; DNA: TGTGCCACCAGCAGGGGACAGGGGGCGGTTGCTAATGAAAAACTGTTTTTT; CDR3: CATSRGQGAVANEKLFF
J: TRBJ1-2; V: TRBV5-6; size: .; D: .; DNA: TGTGCCAGCAGCTGGGGCCTTAGGGTAGATACTGGCTACACCTTC; CDR3: CASSWGLRVDTGYTF
J: TRBJ1-2; V: TRBV7-3; size: .; D: .; DNA: TGTGCCAGCATCCACCTCCCCAGGGCTCCTTGTGACTATGGCTACACCTTC; CDR3: CASIHLPRAPCDYGYTF
J: TRBJ1-3; V: TRBV5-4; size: .; D: .; DNA: TGTGCCAGCAGCGAAACCAGGGGAGTCTCTGGAAACACCATATATTTT; CDR3: CASSETRGVSGNTIYF
J: TRBJ1-2; V: TRBV28; size: .; D: .; DNA: TGTGCCAGCAGTTTAGGGCAGGGCTATGGCTACACCTTC; CDR3: CASSLGQGYGYTF
J: TRBJ2-7; V: TRBV7-7; size: .; D: TRBD2; DNA: TGTGCCAGCAGCTTAGAGGGAGGCGGGAGGACCTACGAGCAGTACTTC; CDR3: CASSLEGGGRTYEQYF
J: TRBJ1-6; V: TRBV9; size: .; D: .; DNA: TGTGCCAGCAGCGCCAGGGGAACCTATAATTCACCCCTCCACTTT; CDR3: CASSARGTYNSPLHF
J: TRBJ2-7; V: TRBV7-9; size: .; D: TRBD2; DNA: TGTGCCAGCAGACCGATCGCGGGGGTCGAGCAGTACTTC; CDR3: CASRPIAGVEQYF
J: TRBJ1-2; V: TRBV5-1; size: .; D: TRBD1; DNA: TGCGCCAGCAACTCCGGGACAGACAACTATGGCTACACCTTC; CDR3: CASNSGTDNYGYTF
J: TRBJ1-6; V: TRBV6-1; size: .; D: .; DNA: TGTGCCAGCAGTGAAATCGTGAGAGGAAGTTCACCCCTCCACTTT; CDR3: CASSEIVRGSSPLHF
J: TRBJ2-7; V: TRBV9; size: .; D: TRBD1; DNA: TGTGCCAGCAGCGTAGGCCCGGACAGGGGCTACGAGCAGTACTTC; CDR3: CASSVGPDRGYEQYF
J: TRBJ2-1; V: TRBV18; size: .; D: .; DNA: TGTGCCAGCTCACCAAAAATAGGAGACAATGAGCAGTTCTTC; CDR3: CASSPKIGDNEQFF
J: TRBJ2-5; V: TRBV18; size: once; D: .; DNA: TGTGCCAGCTCACCAAGTATCGCCCAGGGTCGTCAGGAGACCCAGTACTTC; CDR3: CASSPSIAQGRQETQYF
J: TRBJ2-7; V: TRBV6-5; size: .; D: TRBD1; DNA: TGTGCCAGCAGTTTATTGGGGCCACAGGGGACCTACGAGCAGTACTTC; CDR3: CASSLLGPQGTYEQYF
J: TRBJ1-1; V: TRBV2; size: .; D: .; DNA: TGTGCCAGCAGTGGGGGGGGCACTGAAGCTTTCTTT; CDR3: CASSGGGTEAFF
J: TRBJ2-1; V: TRBV5-4; size: once; D: .; DNA: TGTGCCAGCAGCTTGGATGGTCCCCCCGGGGATGAGCAGTTCTTC; CDR3: CASSLDGPPGDEQFF
J: TRBJ1-1; V: TRBV30; size: .; D: .; DNA: TGTGCCTGGACCCCGCCGCGAGCTTTCTTT; CDR3: CAWTPPRAFF
J: TRBJ2-3; V: TRBV3-1/TRBV3-2; size: .; D: .; DNA: TGTGCCAGCAGCCCGCCGGCGCATCGGGGAGAGTGCACAGATACGCAGTATTTT; CDR3: CASSPPAHRGECTDTQYF
J: TRBJ2-7; V: TRBV19; size: .; D: .; DNA: TGTGCCAGTAGTATAGGACAGTTTACGCAGCAGTACTTC; CDR3: CASSIGQFTQQYF
J: TRBJ2-3; V: TRBV29-1; size: .; D: TRBD2; DNA: TGCAGCGTGACCGTGGTGGAGGCAGGGAGGGCAGATACGCAGTATTTT; CDR3: CSVTVVEAGRADTQYF
J: TRBJ2-7; V: TRBV5-6; size: .; D: TRBD1; DNA: TGTGCCAGCAGCTTGGAAAGCTTAAGGACAGGGGGCGAATACGAGCAGTACTTC; CDR3: CASSLESLRTGGEYEQYF
J: TRBJ2-3; V: TRBV5-6; size: .; D: .; DNA: TGTGCCAGCAGCCTCGGGGGGCCGCCCGATACGCAGTATTTT; CDR3: CASSLGGPPDTQYF
J: TRBJ1-2; V: TRBV24-1; size: .; D: .; DNA: TGTGCCACCAGTGATCGGAGCGATGGCTACACCTTC; CDR3: CATSDRSDGYTF
J: TRBJ1-4; V: TRBV21-1; size: .; D: .; DNA: TGTGCCAGCAGCAAACGTCTAGATGCAACTAATGAAAAACTGTTTTTT; CDR3: CASSKRLDATNEKLFF
J: TRBJ2-1; V: TRBV19; size: .; D: .; DNA: TGTGCCAGTAGTTGGTGGTACGCTAGGGAGAGGTACAATGAGCAGTTCTTC; CDR3: CASSWWYARERYNEQFF
J: TRBJ2-5; V: TRBV7-9; size: .; D: TRBD2; DNA: TGTGCCAGCAGCTTAGCACTAGCGGGGGGTGCCCAAGAGACCCAGTACTTC; CDR3: CASSLALAGGAQETQYF
J: TRBJ1-2; V: TRBV7-9; size: .; D: .; DNA: TGTGCCAGCAGCGCCGGGGTAGAGCAGGATGGCTACACCTTC; CDR3: CASSAGVEQDGYTF
J: TRBJ1-5; V: TRBV27; size: .; D: .; DNA: TGTGCCAGCAGTTTAGCGGGGGCAGGGCAGCCCCAGCATTTT; CDR3: CASSLAGAGQPQHF
J: TRBJ2-1; V: TRBV27; size: .; D: TRBD2; DNA: TGTGCCAGCAGCGGACTAGCGGGGGGGCCGGGTGAGCAGTTCTTC; CDR3: CASSGLAGGPGEQFF
J: TRBJ2-5; V: TRBV5-1; size: once; D: TRBD1; DNA: TGCGCCAGCAGCTTATGGGACAGGGGAGAGACCCAGTACTTC; CDR3: CASSLWDRGETQYF
J: TRBJ2-2; V: TRBV6-4; size: .; D: TRBD1; DNA: TGTGCCAGCAGTGAAACAGGGGGATTGATGACCGGGGAGCTGTTTTTT; CDR3: CASSETGGLMTGELFF
J: TRBJ2-3; V: TRBV9; size: once; D: TRBD2; DNA: TGTGCCAGCAGCGTAGCAGCGGGGGGGCCGGGAGATACGCAGTATTTT; CDR3: CASSVAAGGPGDTQYF
J: TRBJ1-1; V: TRBV2; size: .; D: .; DNA: TGTGCCAGCAGTGAACGCGTTTCGGCTTTCTTT; CDR3: CASSERVSAFF
J: TRBJ2-7; V: TRBV11-2; size: .; D: .; DNA: TGTGCCAGCAGCTTAGTGCAGGGTCGGCTATACGAGCAGTACTTC; CDR3: CASSLVQGRLYEQYF